This T cell receptor (beta chain) derives from a study of blood T cells in healthy people across ages. Study findings and constraints: Naive T cell percentage showed a strong correlation with the diversity of TCR beta.

Comment on this clonotype: Its antigen is undetermined.

The CDR3 has 14 amino acids. Germline V gene sequence: CDR1 MNHNS, CDR2 SASEGT. V lost 3 bases to trimming and J lost 3 bases, with 11 bases between them. Healthy Russian Caucasian donors spanned ages about 6 to 100 years. Primers used in a second PCR of roughly 6 to 12 cycles were a sample-barcoded 5' primer and a J-beta primer mix. From the 5' RACE reads, TCRdb called clonotypes with MiXCR, one entry per CDR3 protein. Here the sample spans some 760,000 distinct CDR3 sequences, 25% being singletons. This same sample was also taken into another study, of T cells of mothers and their children. That work states: Comparable shaping of TCR recombination output by thymic selection was observed in related and unrelated pairs.

The genes are TRBV6-1 and TRBJ1-1; D unresolved. The source material was blood. The receptor was isolated from a boy younger than 18 in good health. CDR3 DNA sequence: TGTGCCAGCAGTGACGAGGGCGCTTACACTGAAGCTTTCTTT. Its translation is CASSDEGAYTEAFF.